This record looks at one T cell receptor (beta chain) sequence and its context. What it recognizes is unknown. This specimen comes from a study of T-cell reconstitution after alpha-beta-depleted transplantation in children. Findings and limits, study-wide: Most T-cell counts and diversity one year after the transplant came from T cells that were newly produced.

The V gene's germline CDR1 is DFQATT and CDR2 SNEGSKA (reference sequence). The CDR3 consists of 14 residues. V lost 2 bases and J lost 7; bases outside the gene matches: 3. As it was prepared, the TCRbeta library received unique molecular identifiers. TCRdb called the PCR reads again in MiXCR, with one record for every CDR3 protein. The data show a few hundred thousand distinct CDR3 sequences, over 20% seen once. The chain joins TRBV20-1 to TRBJ2-1; 12 nucleotides line up with TRBD2. This receptor was obtained from a boy in the first two years of life with Wiskott-Aldrich syndrome, due to receive a stem cell transplant. This sample comprised PBMCs, obtained before TCRalphabeta/CD19-depleted stem cell transplant. The CDR3 DNA sequence: TGCAGTGCTAGAAGACTAGCGGGAGAGAATGAGCAGTTCTTC. It yields the protein CSARRLAGENEQFF.